This is a list of T cell receptor beta chains from one sample in a study of T cell clones after liver transplantation. Repertoires were generated with immunoSEQ multiplex PCR, while TCRdb's copy carries only in-frame clones and drops some. The sample includes tens of thousands of clones, about two thirds of them seen just once. The material was CD4+ T cells from blood, obtained before liver transplant. The receptors stem from a human donor who received a liver transplant. The CDR3 runs from the conserved cysteine through the conserved F or W. The D gene is left open where the match is weak. Not all rows give a size; the values are once, few, many and, for expanded clones, a class.

d_gene: TRBD1; abundance: few; len: 14; v_gene: TRBV29-1; j_gene: TRBJ2-3; CDR3aa: CSIHRQGEADTQYF; CDR3nt: TGCAGCATTCACCGACAGGGGGAGGCAGATACGCAGTATTTT
d_gene: TRBD1; abundance: -; len: 16; v_gene: TRBV19; j_gene: TRBJ1-1; CDR3aa: CASSMSGGFSNTEAFF; CDR3nt: TGTGCCAGTAGTATGTCAGGGGGCTTTTCGAACACTGAAGCTTTCTTT
d_gene: -; abundance: -; len: 14; v_gene: TRBV5-5; j_gene: TRBJ2-3; CDR3aa: CASSLDSALDTQYF; CDR3nt: TGTGCCAGCAGCTTAGATAGCGCCTTAGATACGCAGTATTTT
d_gene: TRBD1; abundance: -; len: 15; v_gene: TRBV15; j_gene: TRBJ2-7; CDR3aa: CATSLSPDRGYEQYF; CDR3nt: TGTGCCACCAGCCTGAGTCCGGACAGGGGTTACGAGCAGTACTTC
d_gene: TRBD2; abundance: -; len: 17; v_gene: TRBV9; j_gene: TRBJ2-3; CDR3aa: CASSVDPAGGGTDTQYF; CDR3nt: TGTGCCAGCAGCGTGGACCCGGCGGGGGGGGGCACAGATACGCAGTATTTT
d_gene: -; abundance: -; len: 12; v_gene: TRBV28; j_gene: TRBJ1-5; CDR3aa: CASSSVDQPQHF; CDR3nt: TGTGCCAGCAGTTCGGTGGATCAGCCCCAGCATTTT
d_gene: -; abundance: -; len: 15; v_gene: TRBV4-2; j_gene: TRBJ1-4; CDR3aa: CASSQGGATNEKLFF; CDR3nt: TGTGCCAGCAGCCAAGGCGGTGCAACTAATGAAAAACTGTTTTTT
d_gene: -; abundance: few; len: 15; v_gene: TRBV6-6; j_gene: TRBJ1-2; CDR3aa: CASSYLPLGDYGYTF; CDR3nt: TGTGCCAGCAGTTACCTGCCCCTAGGCGACTATGGCTACACCTTC
d_gene: TRBD1; abundance: -; len: 16; v_gene: TRBV28; j_gene: TRBJ1-1; CDR3aa: CASSLSPGQGAVEAFF; CDR3nt: TGTGCCAGCAGTTTATCCCCCGGACAGGGGGCTGTTGAAGCTTTCTTT
d_gene: -; abundance: -; len: 14; v_gene: TRBV9; j_gene: TRBJ1-5; CDR3aa: CASSAEAGNQPQHF; CDR3nt: TGTGCCAGCAGCGCTGAGGCGGGCAATCAGCCCCAGCATTTT
d_gene: -; abundance: -; len: 14; v_gene: TRBV2; j_gene: TRBJ2-2; CDR3aa: CASSSTGNTGELFF; CDR3nt: TGTGCCAGCAGTTCTACAGGGAACACCGGGGAGCTGTTTTTT